The entry below describes one T cell receptor (beta chain). Antigen specificity is unknown. This sample was taken from a study of T-cell memory formation after mild COVID-19. The study's findings and limits: CM and EM subsets held most contracting CD4+ clones; EMRA held CD8+ ones. Pre-infection memory held some responding clones, suggesting pre-existing cross-reactive T cells responded. Clones contracting across day 15 to 85 had a balanced CD4/CD8 profile; later expanding clones leaned CD4+.

Germline V gene lookup returns CDR1 LGHDT and CDR2 YNNKEL (reference sequence). Trimming removed 4 bases at V and 0 bases at J, with 12 bases between. The CDR3 is 15 residues long. Constant-segment primers and 5'RACE yielded cDNA libraries for TCR alpha and TCR beta, each carrying sample barcodes and UMIs. TCRdb ran MiXCR on the 5' RACE reads and lists one entry per CDR3 protein. The data hold roughly 170,000 distinct CDR3 sequences, with about a fifth observed a single time. The sequenced sample consisted of PBMCs or a T cell subset sorted from them (not recorded which). The rearrangement links TRBV3-1 to TRBJ1-1; D is unclear. The clonotype comes from an adult woman who had mild COVID-19 (a few samples of this study predate the infection). Cell type and time point are not known. CDR3 sequence reads: CASSPLLGVNTEAFF. In DNA, the CDR3 is TGTGCCAGCAGCCCCCTCCTCGGGGTGAACACTGAAGCTTTCTTT.